Below, 3 T cell receptor beta chains from the same sample are listed, as sequenced in a study of T cell responses to AZD1222 COVID-19 vaccine listed by TCRdb under 2021. Explained via the paper, the time point label denotes: about 28 days (+/-7) after the second vaccine dose. The library was prepared using the immunoSEQ multiplex PCR assay. Sourced from immuneACCESS, this table was stored by TCRdb with only in-frame sequences that have V and J called. A share of the clones is absent; for the studies checked, an unresolved V gene accounts for under half, and the remainder has no known explanation. The sample data list tens of thousands of clones, and approximately 89% of these were observed just once. Clones ranked in the top ten supply under 5.5% of the sample. The sample was peripheral blood, taken 28 days after the second AZD1222 dose. These receptors came from an adult who received the AZD1222 COVID-19 vaccine.

The V call is TRBV20-1, the J call TRBJ2-1; D is perhaps TRBD1 (6 bases). V dropped 3 bases and J dropped 7 bases, with 13 bases sitting between them. Germline CDR1 DFQATT, CDR2 SNEGSKA (reference sequence). This CDR3 is built from 13 residues. In DNA form, the CDR3 reads TGCAGTGCTAGTAGGGCAGGGGTGAATGAGCAGTTCTTC. It is translated as CSASRAGVNEQFF.

V and J are TRBV24-1 and TRBJ2-7; D not certain. Trimming pared 2 bases from V and 0 bases from J, leaving 7 bases between. Looked up from germline, CDR1 is KGHDR and CDR2 is SFDVKD. The CDR3 is 14 residues long. The CDR3 nucleotides read TGTGCCACCAGTGATTCCCGTGGCTCCTACGAGCAGTACTTC. Translating it yields CATSDSRGSYEQYF.

The V and J genes are TRBV6-5 and TRBJ1-1, with D uncertain. Per germline, CDR1 MNHEY and CDR2 SVGAGI. Trimming shortened V by 0 bases and J by 3 bases, and 11 bases separated the two germline ends. The CDR3 spans 15 residues. CDR3 DNA: TGTGCCAGCAGTTACTCGATAGGATTTTACACTGAAGCTTTCTTT. Translation: CASSYSIGFYTEAFF.